This TCR beta chain was observed in a study of cytomegalovirus exposure and HLA in healthy donors. Study outcomes and limitations: Among TCR sequences, most were rare, though some public TCRs appeared in many donors. Reports described diagnosis of cytomegalovirus status by the classifier as highly specific and sensitive.

It was the approximately 110-subject validation cohort, separate from the approximately 700-subject first cohort, to which the donors belonged. TCRdb's table, derived via immunoSEQ multiplex PCR, lists solely in-frame clones and lacks some. The sample has 150,000 to 200,000 clones, approximately 89% seen once. The CDR3 contains 14 residues. Between the trimmed V and J ends, which lost 6 bases and 3 bases, there was a span of 14 bases. Germline V gives CDR1 MDHEN, CDR2 SYDVKM. With regard to this clone: The antigen is not known.

This chain uses TRBV28 with TRBJ1-2; perhaps TRBD1 as D (5 bases). The origin of this receptor is a woman aged 18 to 35 in good health and CMV-seropositive. Sequences were obtained from PBMCs. In nucleotides, the CDR3 is TGTGCCAGCAGAACATCCGGCAGGGACTATGGCTACACCTTC. It encodes CASRTSGRDYGYTF.